Shown below are 4 T cell receptor beta chains from a single sample sequenced in a study of blood T cell repertoires in COVID-19. Method: immunoSEQ multiplex PCR; TCRdb's copy keeps in-frame clones and lacks some. The table lists about 320,000 clones, about 82% of them singletons. Sequenced input: peripheral blood. Receptors were obtained from a human donor in a cohort sampled during active COVID-19.

The chain is built from TRBV24-1 and TRBJ1-5; perhaps TRBD1 as D (5 bases). Per the germline V gene, CDR1 is KGHDR and CDR2 is SFDVKD. The CDR3 sequence is 13 residues long. V was pared by 4 bases and J by 6 bases, with 9 bases between. The CDR3, as DNA: TGTGCCACCAGTGAGTTTGACAGTCAGCCCCAGCATTTT. Encoded protein: CATSEFDSQPQHF.

J is TRBJ1-1 and V is TRBV28, with TRBD1 matching 9 bases. Trimming cost V 6 bases and J 3 bases; bases outside gene matches: 5. The CDR3 spans 14 residues. The germline V gene has CDR1 MDHEN and CDR2 SYDVKM. CDR3 DNA sequence: TGTGCCAGCAGAACAGGGGGCGGGGACACTGAAGCTTTCTTT. Translation: CASRTGGGDTEAFF.

The chain has TRBV5-1 and TRBJ1-3, with TRBD1 identical over 8 bases. The junction had 7 bases not matched to a gene; V was cut back by 4 bases and J by 1 base. This CDR3 has 16 residues. Per the germline V gene, CDR1 is SGHRS and CDR2 is YFSETQ. DNA for the CDR3: TGCGCCAGCAGCCTCAGGGGGCGAAGGTCTGGAAACACCATATATTTT. It codes for CASSLRGRRSGNTIYF.

This clone was seen a handful of times. The chain combines TRBV5-4 with TRBJ2-7, with 8 bases identical to TRBD1. CDR3 length: 14 residues. Losses at the gene ends were 4 bases for V and 7 bases for J; bases not matched to a gene: 10. The germline V gene encodes CDR1 SGHNT and CDR2 YYREEE (reference sequence). The CDR3 DNA follows: TGTGCCAGCAGCCTAACCGGGACAGGTGTAGAGCAGTACTTC. It encodes CASSLTGTGVEQYF.